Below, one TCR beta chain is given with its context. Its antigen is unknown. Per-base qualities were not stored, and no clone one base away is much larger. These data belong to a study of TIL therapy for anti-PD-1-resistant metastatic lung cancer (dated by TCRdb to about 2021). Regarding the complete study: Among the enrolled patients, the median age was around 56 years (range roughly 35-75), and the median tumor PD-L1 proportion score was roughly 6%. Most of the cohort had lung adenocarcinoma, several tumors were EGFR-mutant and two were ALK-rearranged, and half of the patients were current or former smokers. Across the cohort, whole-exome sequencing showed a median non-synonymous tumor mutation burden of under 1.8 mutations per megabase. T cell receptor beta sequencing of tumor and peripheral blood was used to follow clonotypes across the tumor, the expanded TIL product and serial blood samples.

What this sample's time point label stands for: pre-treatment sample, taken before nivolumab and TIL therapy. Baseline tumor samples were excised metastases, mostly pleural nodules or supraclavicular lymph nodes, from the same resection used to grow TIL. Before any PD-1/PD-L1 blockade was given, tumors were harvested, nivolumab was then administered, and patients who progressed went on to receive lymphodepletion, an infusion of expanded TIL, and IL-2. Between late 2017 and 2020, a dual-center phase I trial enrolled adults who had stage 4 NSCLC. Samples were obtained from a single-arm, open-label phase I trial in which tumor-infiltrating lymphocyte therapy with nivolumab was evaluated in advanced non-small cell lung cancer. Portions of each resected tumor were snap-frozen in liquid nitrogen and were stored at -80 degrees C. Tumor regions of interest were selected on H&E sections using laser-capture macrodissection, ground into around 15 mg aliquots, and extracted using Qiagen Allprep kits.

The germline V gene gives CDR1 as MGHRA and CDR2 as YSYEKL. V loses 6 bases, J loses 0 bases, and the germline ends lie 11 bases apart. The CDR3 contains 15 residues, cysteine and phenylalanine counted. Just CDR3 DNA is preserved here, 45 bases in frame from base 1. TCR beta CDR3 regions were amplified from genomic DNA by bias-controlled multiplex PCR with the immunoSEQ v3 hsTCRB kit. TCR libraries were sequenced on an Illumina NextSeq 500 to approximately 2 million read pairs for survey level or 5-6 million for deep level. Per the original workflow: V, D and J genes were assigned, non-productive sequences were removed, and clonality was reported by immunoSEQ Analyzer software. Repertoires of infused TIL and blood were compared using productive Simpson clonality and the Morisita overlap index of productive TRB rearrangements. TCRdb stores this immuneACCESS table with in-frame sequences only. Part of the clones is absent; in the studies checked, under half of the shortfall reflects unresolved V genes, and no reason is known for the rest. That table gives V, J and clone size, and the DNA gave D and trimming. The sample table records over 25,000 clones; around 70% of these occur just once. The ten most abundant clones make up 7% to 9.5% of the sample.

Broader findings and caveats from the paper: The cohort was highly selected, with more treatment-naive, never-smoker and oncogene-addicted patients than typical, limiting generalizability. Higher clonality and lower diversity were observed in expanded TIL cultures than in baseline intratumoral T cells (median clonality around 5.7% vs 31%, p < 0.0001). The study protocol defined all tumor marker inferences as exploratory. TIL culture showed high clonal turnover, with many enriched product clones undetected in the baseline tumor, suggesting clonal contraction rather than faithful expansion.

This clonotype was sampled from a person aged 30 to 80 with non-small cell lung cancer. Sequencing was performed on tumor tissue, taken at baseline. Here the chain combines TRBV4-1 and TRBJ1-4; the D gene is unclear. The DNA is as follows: TGCGCCAGCAGTTCATCCATTGCAACTAATGAAAAACTGTTTTTT. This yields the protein CASSSSIATNEKLFF.